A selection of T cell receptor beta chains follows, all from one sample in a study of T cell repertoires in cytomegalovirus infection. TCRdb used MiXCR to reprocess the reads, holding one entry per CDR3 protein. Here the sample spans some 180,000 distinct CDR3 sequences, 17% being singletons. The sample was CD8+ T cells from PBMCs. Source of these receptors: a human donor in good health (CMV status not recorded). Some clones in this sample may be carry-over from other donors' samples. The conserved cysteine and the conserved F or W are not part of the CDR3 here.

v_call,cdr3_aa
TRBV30,AQSRGQETQY
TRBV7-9,AIADTGELF
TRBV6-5,ASRRRQMNTEAF
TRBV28,ASSTGERDGYT
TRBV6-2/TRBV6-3,ASSYSTSGGSSYEQY
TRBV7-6,ASSRPLSYEQY
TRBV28,ASSSDRGPFYGYT
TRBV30,AWSGKQGIEQY
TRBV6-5,ASSQTLITDTQY
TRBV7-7,ASSPSGGAPDTQY
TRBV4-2,ASSQDLAGGTDTQY
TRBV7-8,ASSLWRAGGRTEAF
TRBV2,ASTFYSGSNEKLF
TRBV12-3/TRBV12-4,ASSPRTGGVETQY
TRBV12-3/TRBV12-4,ASSLRSLDRAYEQY
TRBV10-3,AISASQGANGYT
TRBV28,ASSLYGTDYYEQY
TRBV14,ASSQDLRDSNYGYT
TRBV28,ASSFWTSGVNTDTQY
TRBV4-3,ASSHSSSGGVLETQY
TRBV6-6,ASSGKIGYEQY
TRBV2,ASSESSGTNYEQY
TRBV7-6,ASSPARPASSGANVLT
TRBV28,ASSKPQGLDEETQY
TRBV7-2,ASSLGGRGGLYEQY
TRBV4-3,ASSQVVGGYTEAF
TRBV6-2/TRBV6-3,ASSYFPGQQDGYT
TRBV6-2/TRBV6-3,ASSYSTSGTDTGELF
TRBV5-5,ASSFRIEGSEAF
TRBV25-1,ASSWAGTGKDNEQF
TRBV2,ASGDSGVREQY
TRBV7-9,ASSYPEGRDSQY
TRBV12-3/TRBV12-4,ASSWVGGPNSAF
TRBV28,ASSWGDSNEQF
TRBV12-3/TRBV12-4,ASSLSTPYNEQF